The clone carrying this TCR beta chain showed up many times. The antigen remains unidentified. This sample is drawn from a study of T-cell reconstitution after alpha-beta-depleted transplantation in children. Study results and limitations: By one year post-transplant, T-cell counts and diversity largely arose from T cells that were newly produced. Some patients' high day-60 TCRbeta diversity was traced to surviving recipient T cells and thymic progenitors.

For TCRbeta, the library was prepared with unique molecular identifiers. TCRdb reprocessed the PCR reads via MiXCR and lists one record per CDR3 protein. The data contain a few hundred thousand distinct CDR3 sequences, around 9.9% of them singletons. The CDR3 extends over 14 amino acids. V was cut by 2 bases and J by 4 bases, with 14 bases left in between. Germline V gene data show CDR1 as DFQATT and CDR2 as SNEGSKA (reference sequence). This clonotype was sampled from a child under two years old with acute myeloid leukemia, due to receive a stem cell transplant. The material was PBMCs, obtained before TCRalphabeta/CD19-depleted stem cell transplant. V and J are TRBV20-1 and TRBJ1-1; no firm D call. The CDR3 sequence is CSARLLDAGTEAFF. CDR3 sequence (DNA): TGCAGTGCTAGATTATTAGACGCAGGCACTGAAGCTTTCTTT.